Following are 31 T cell receptor beta chains from one sample sequenced in a study of T-cell reconstitution after alpha-beta-depleted transplantation in children. Molecular barcoding with unique molecular identifiers was used for the TCRbeta library. One entry per CDR3 protein, called by TCRdb with MiXCR from the PCR reads. Of 200,000 or so distinct CDR3 sequences in the sample, roughly 8.1% were seen once. The sequencing used PBMCs, mostly from graft donor cells, collected 360 days after TCRalphabeta/CD19-depleted stem cell transplant. The receptors stem from a male patient between 2 and 15 years old who had a stem cell transplant for acute myeloid leukemia, so the T cells may come from the graft donor.

This clonotype was seen ten or more times. The genes are TRBV27 and TRBJ2-1; 7 bases line up with TRBD2. The germline CDR1 and CDR2 sequences are MNHEY and SMNVEV (reference sequence). With 2 bases clipped from V and 9 bases from J, the junction kept 4 bases outside the gene matches. The CDR3 extends over 13 amino acids. The CDR3 DNA follows: TGTGCCAGCAGTTTAGCGGGAGCAAGTGAGCAGTTCTTC. Protein product: CASSLAGASEQFF.

This clonotype showed up just a few times. The gene calls are TRBV2 and TRBJ2-7; no reliable D call. Germline CDR1 is SNHLY and CDR2 is FYNNEI. Between the trimmed V and J ends, which lost 3 bases and 6 bases, there was a span of 9 bases. The CDR3 contains 12 residues. The CDR3 bases are TGTGCCAGCAGTGAGACGACCGGCGAGCAGTACTTC. Its protein is CASSETTGEQYF.

This clonotype was counted many times. This chain uses TRBV20-1 with TRBJ2-5; 10 nucleotides line up with TRBD2. V gave up 3 bases and J gave up 9 bases; unmatched junction bases: 10. CDR3 length equals 14 residues. Germline V CDR1 and CDR2: DFQATT, SNEGSKA (reference sequence). As DNA, the CDR3 is TGCAGTGCTAGCAGGGCTAGCGGGGGAGCGGCCCAGTACTTC. It is translated as CSASRASGGAAQYF.

This clonotype was seen many times. This chain connects TRBV7-2 to TRBJ2-1, with 8 nucleotides matching TRBD2. The CDR3 has 15 residues. Germline V gene lookup returns CDR1 SGHTA and CDR2 FQGNSA. With V trimmed by 5 bases and J by 5 bases, 8 bases remained unmatched. Here the CDR3 DNA reads TGTGCCAGCAGCGCAGCGGGAGCGGAACACAATGAGCAGTTCTTC. Its translation: CASSAAGAEHNEQFF.

This clonotype was seen only a few times. The chain uses TRBV5-1 and TRBJ1-1, with no clear D. Germline V lookup: CDR1 SGHRS, CDR2 YFSETQ. V shed 0 bases and J shed 4 bases, with 7 bases lying between them. CDR3 size: 13 residues. Written as DNA, the CDR3 is TGCGCCAGCAGCTTGGGGGATCGCACTGAAGCTTTCTTT. Amino acids: CASSLGDRTEAFF.

This clonotype was detected many times. The V call is TRBV29-1, the J call TRBJ1-1; no clear D gene. The CDR3 consists of 13 residues. The V and J ends lost 6 bases and 3 bases respectively, with 14 bases between them. CDR1 and CDR2 from the germline V gene are SQVTM and ANQGSEA. In DNA form, the CDR3 reads TGCAGCGTGCAATTACAGCGGGACACTGAAGCTTTCTTT. It specifies CSVQLQRDTEAFF.

The chain has TRBV7-3 and TRBJ2-3; tentative D call: TRBD2 (6 bases). Looked up from germline, CDR1 is SGHTA and CDR2 is FQGTGA. Between the trimmed V and J ends, which lost 5 bases and 4 bases, there was a span of 16 bases. The CDR3 loop spans 15 amino acids. The CDR3 loop reads CASSPGGERSDTQYF. CDR3 in DNA: TGTGCCAGCAGCCCCGGAGGGGAGAGATCAGATACGCAGTATTTT.

This clonotype was detected once. The chain carries TRBV20-1 and TRBJ2-2, with D perhaps being TRBD1 or TRBD2 (5 bases each). The V end lost 0 bases, the J end lost 4 bases, and 9 bases lay between the germline ends. Germline-derived CDR1 and CDR2 are DFQATT and SNEGSKA (reference sequence). The CDR3 consists of 14 residues. The CDR3, as DNA: TGCAGTGCTAGAGATCTGGGGGTCACCGGGGAGCTGTTTTTT. Translated, it gives CSARDLGVTGELFF.

This clonotype came up a few times. The V gene is TRBV12-3 or TRBV12-4, the J gene TRBJ2-2; 8 bases map to TRBD2. The CDR3 consists of 14 residues. V trimming: 11 bases; J trimming: 4 bases; junction bases outside the gene matches: 9. CDR3 amino acids: CAATRLAGTGELFF. The CDR3 nucleotides read TGTGCCGCGACAAGGCTAGCGGGCACCGGGGAGCTGTTTTTT.

This chain links TRBV5-1 with TRBJ1-4, with 8 positions matching TRBD1. The CDR3 runs 16 residues. The V and J ends lost 0 bases and 8 bases, in that order; junction bases with no gene match: 9. Per the germline V gene, CDR1 is SGHRS and CDR2 is YFSETQ. The CDR3 loop is CASSLVGTGATEKLFF. DNA for the CDR3: TGCGCCAGCAGCTTGGTGGGGACAGGAGCCACAGAAAAACTGTTTTTT.

V and J are TRBV5-1 and TRBJ2-5, with 11 bases lining up with TRBD2. Per the germline V gene, CDR1 is SGHRS and CDR2 is YFSETQ. Trimming cost V 0 bases and J 2 bases; bases outside gene matches: 3. The CDR3 sequence is 16 residues long. The CDR3 DNA reads TGCGCCAGCAGCTTGGCTGGGACTAGCGGTCAAGAGACCCAGTACTTC. This codes for CASSLAGTSGQETQYF.

CDR3 loop: CAISESGGYEQYF. For the CDR3, the DNA is TGTGCCATCAGTGAGTCCGGGGGCTACGAGCAGTACTTC. J is TRBJ2-7 and V is TRBV10-3; possibly TRBD2 for D (6 bases). Germline-derived CDR1 and CDR2 are ENHRY and SYGVKD. This CDR3 spans 13 amino acids. V lost 0 bases, J lost 3 bases, and 6 bases lay in between.

The sample holds a few counts of this clonotype. This rearrangement joins TRBV6-1 to TRBJ1-5; TRBD1 might be the D (6 bases). Germline CDR1 MNHNS, CDR2 SASEGT. The CDR3 has 14 amino acids. Between the trimmed V and J ends, which lost 6 bases and 0 bases, there was a span of 9 bases. CDR3 nucleotide sequence: TGTGCCAGCAGACAGGGTAATAGCAATCAGCCCCAGCATTTT. This gives the protein CASRQGNSNQPQHF.

In its sample, this clonotype was seen a few times. This rearrangement joins TRBV29-1 to TRBJ1-5; 7 bases are shared with TRBD1. The ends lost 4 bases at V and 3 bases at J; junction bases unmatched: 3. This CDR3 contains 13 residues. In germline, CDR1 is SQVTM, CDR2 ANQGSEA. The CDR3 sequence is CSVVGQDNQPQHF. CDR3 in DNA: TGCAGCGTTGTAGGACAGGACAATCAGCCCCAGCATTTT.

This clonotype appeared a few times. J is TRBJ1-1 and V is TRBV5-4; no definite D call. Trimming removed 1 base from V and 0 bases from J, with 13 bases in between. The CDR3 runs to 16 residues. CDR1 is SGHNT and CDR2 is YYREEE in the germline V gene (reference sequence). The CDR3 sequence is CASSLLGSRMNTEAFF. CDR3 nucleotides: TGTGCCAGCAGCTTGTTGGGCAGCCGAATGAACACTGAAGCTTTCTTT.

The DNA for the CDR3 is TGTGCCAGCTCACCACCCGGGACAGTAGGCATTGAAGCTTTCTTT. The encoded protein is CASSPPGTVGIEAFF. This chain joins TRBV18 and TRBJ1-1, with 7 nucleotides matching TRBD1. The ends lost 0 bases at V and 7 bases at J; junction bases unmatched: 8. Germline CDR1 is KGHSH and CDR2 is LQKENI. The CDR3 has 15 residues.

V gene TRBV12-3 or TRBV12-4 combines with J gene TRBJ1-1; D not resolved. V was clipped by 3 bases and J by 0 bases, with 5 bases between them. The CDR3 contains 13 residues. In DNA, the CDR3 is TGTGCCAGCAGTTTTCTGTTGAACACTGAAGCTTTCTTT. Translating it yields CASSFLLNTEAFF.

The gene calls are TRBV20-1 and TRBJ2-7, with 7 bases identical to TRBD1. The CDR3 consists of 12 residues. Germline assignment: CDR1 DFQATT and CDR2 SNEGSKA (reference sequence). J lost 4 bases, V lost 4 bases, and 4 bases had no gene match. The CDR3 here is CSANRQGYEQYF. The CDR3 region has the DNA TGCAGTGCTAACCGACAGGGATACGAGCAGTACTTC.

This clonotype has more than one count but fewer than ten. The V gene is TRBV10-3, the J gene TRBJ2-3; D is unclear. With 3 bases removed from V and 2 bases from J, the gap between germline ends came to 9 bases. Per the germline V gene, CDR1 is ENHRY and CDR2 is SYGVKD. The CDR3 runs 14 residues. This CDR3 reads CAISDRLTTDTQYF. The CDR3 DNA is TGTGCCATCAGTGACAGGCTTACCACAGATACGCAGTATTTT.

The table lists this clonotype with a few counts. The chain couples TRBV27 to TRBJ2-3; 7 bases map to TRBD2. The V gene's germline CDR1 is MNHEY and CDR2 SMNVEV (reference sequence). V was pared by 4 bases and J by 1 base, with 5 bases of the junction left unmatched. CDR3 length: 15 residues. The CDR3 region has the DNA TGTGCCAGCAGTTCCCTAGCGGATGGCACAGATACGCAGTATTTT. This sequence encodes CASSSLADGTDTQYF.

This chain links TRBV7-9 with TRBJ2-7; D uncertain. The V end lost 10 bases, the J end lost 3 bases, and 16 bases lay between the germline ends. The CDR3 contains 13 residues. CDR1 and CDR2 (germline): SEHNR, FQNEAQ (reference sequence). CDR3 residues: CAMGPGHIYEQYV. The DNA of the CDR3 is TGTGCCATGGGCCCCGGGCACATCTACGAGCAGTACGTC.

The V call is TRBV6-2 or TRBV6-3, the J call TRBJ2-5; D unresolved. The CDR3 has 13 residues. Trimming cost V 2 bases and J 5 bases, with 9 bases left between them. Germline CDR1 reads MNHEY; CDR2 reads SVGEGT. In DNA form, the CDR3 reads TGTGCCAGCAGTTACGGCAGGCAGGAGACCCAGTACTTC. Protein: CASSYGRQETQYF.

J is TRBJ2-1 and V is TRBV5-1; D is undetermined. From germline, CDR1 is SGHRS and CDR2 YFSETQ. The CDR3 consists of 16 residues. V lost 5 bases and J lost 0, with 15 bases in between. CDR3 DNA: TGCGCCAGCAGAACGACCCAGGTCAGCTCCTACAATGAGCAGTTCTTC. Translated, it gives CASRTTQVSSYNEQFF.

This clonotype was counted a few times. The rearrangement uses TRBV11-2 and TRBJ1-4; 9 bases fit TRBD1. Germline assignment: CDR1 SGHAT and CDR2 FQNNGV. The CDR3 is 18 residues long. With 0 bases clipped from V and 4 bases from J, the junction kept 9 bases outside the gene matches. Here the CDR3 reads CASSLEGTGFPINEKLFF. The CDR3 region has the DNA TGTGCCAGCAGCTTAGAGGGGACAGGGTTTCCCATTAATGAAAAACTGTTTTTT.

The sample holds a few counts of this clonotype. CDR3 sequence: CASSLRDNQPQHF. The CDR3 region has the DNA TGTGCCAGCAGTTTAAGGGATAATCAGCCCCAGCATTTT. J is TRBJ1-5 and V is TRBV12-3 or TRBV12-4; D is ambiguous. The length of the CDR3 is 13 residues. The V end lost 2 bases, the J end lost 4 bases, and 6 bases lay between the germline ends.

The V call is TRBV9, the J call TRBJ2-1; 7 positions agree with TRBD1. The V and J ends lost 3 bases and 5 bases, in that order; junction bases with no gene match: 8. From germline, CDR1 is SGDLS and CDR2 YYNGEE. This CDR3 has 15 residues. The CDR3 loop reads CASSANSGGHNEQFF. The CDR3 nucleotides read TGTGCCAGCAGCGCCAATTCAGGGGGACACAATGAGCAGTTCTTC. Filled out from reference TRBV9 and TRBJ2-1, the complete variable domain reads DSGVTQTPKHLITATGQRVTLRCSPRSGDLSVYWYQQSLDQGLQFLIQYYNGEERAKGNILERFSAQQFPDLHSELNLSSLELGDSALYFCASSANSGGHNEQFFGPGTRLTVL.

The chain has TRBV12-3 or TRBV12-4 and TRBJ2-7; 8 bases map to TRBD2. V was clipped by 4 bases and J by 2 bases; unmatched bases: 4. The CDR3 consists of 14 residues. CDR3 DNA: TGTGCCAGCAGTTCGACGGGGGGGGCCTACGAGCAGTACTTC. This gives the protein CASSSTGGAYEQYF.

This clonotype was seen at least ten times. This rearrangement joins TRBV12-3 or TRBV12-4 to TRBJ2-6; 10 bases agree with TRBD1. The V and J ends lost 6 bases and 3 bases, in that order; junction bases with no gene match: 17. The CDR3 consists of 20 residues. The CDR3 loop reads CASSIKWDRGITFGANVLTF. The CDR3 DNA sequence: TGTGCCAGCAGCATAAAGTGGGACAGGGGTATAACGTTTGGGGCCAACGTCCTGACTTTC.

This clonotype has only a few counts. CDR3 sequence: CASSFEWTVRRTDTQYF. The CDR3 DNA is TGCGCCAGCAGCTTCGAGTGGACAGTCAGGAGGACAGATACGCAGTATTTT. This chain connects TRBV5-1 to TRBJ2-3; possible D gene TRBD1, 6 bases. V lost 2 bases and J lost 3, with 19 bases in between. Per the germline V gene, CDR1 is SGHRS and CDR2 is YFSETQ. The CDR3 runs to 17 residues.

This clonotype was detected a few times. This chain connects TRBV7-2 to TRBJ2-1; 8 nucleotides align to TRBD2. The CDR3 has 18 residues. Germline CDR1 SGHTA, CDR2 FQGNSA. V dropped 5 bases and J dropped 0; count of bases not matched to a gene: 12. The CDR3 region is CASSRRAGVYLSYNEQFF. CDR3 DNA: TGTGCCAGCAGCCGACGAGCGGGAGTTTACCTCTCCTACAATGAGCAGTTCTTC.

The CDR3 nucleotides are TGTGCCAGCAGCCGCGGGACTAGCGGGTGGAACCGAATCCTGTACCAAGAGACCCAGTACTTC. Translating it yields CASSRGTSGWNRILYQETQYF. This chain joins TRBV7-6 and TRBJ2-5; 12 nucleotides match TRBD2. Trimming at V came to 5 bases and at J to 0 bases, leaving 19 bases not matched to a gene. The CDR3 is 21 amino acids. Per germline, CDR1 SGHVS and CDR2 FNYEAQ.